The 12 T cell receptor beta chains given below trace back to one sample, sequenced in a study of blood T cell repertoires in COVID-19. Profiled with immunoSEQ multiplex PCR; TCRdb holds only in-frame clones, not every one. The sample consists of around 250,000 clones, approximately 86% of them appearing once. Source material: peripheral blood. Receptors originate from a woman in her 70s with active or convalescent COVID-19.

This chain uses TRBV4-3 with TRBJ2-3; the match to TRBD2 covers 7 bases. This CDR3 is 15 amino acids long. The trim removed 5 bases at V and 4 bases at J, leaving 9 bases unmatched. Germline CDR1 is LGHNA and CDR2 is YSLEER. The CDR3, as DNA: TGCGCCAGCAGCAGGGAGGGCTCCGCGGCAGATACGCAGTATTTT. This sequence encodes CASSREGSAADTQYF.

The rearrangement uses TRBV6-6 and TRBJ1-4; 7 bases map to TRBD1. This CDR3 has 14 amino acids. Trimming removed 9 bases from V and 4 bases from J; junction bases left unmatched: 8. Germline CDR1 reads MNHNY; CDR2 reads SVGAGI (reference sequence). The CDR3 nucleotides read TGTGCCAGTAGACCGGGACAGCTTAATGAAAAACTGTTTTTT. Translating it yields CASRPGQLNEKLFF.

The chain is built from TRBV5-1 and TRBJ2-2, with 8 positions matching TRBD1. The CDR3 length is 19 residues. The ends lost 0 bases at V and 5 bases at J; junction bases unmatched: 15. CDR1 and CDR2 from the germline V gene are SGHRS and YFSETQ. CDR3 sequence: CASSLAGTGVPGTTGELFF. The DNA of the CDR3 is TGCGCCAGCAGCTTGGCCGGGACAGGAGTCCCCGGGACAACCGGGGAGCTGTTTTTT. Full variable domain (outside the CDR3, taken from reference TRBV5-1 and TRBJ2-2): KAGVTQTPRYLIKTRGQQVTLSCSPISGHRSVSWYQQTPGQGLQFLFEYFSETQRNKGNFPGRFSGRQFSNSRSEMNVSTLELGDSALYLCASSLAGTGVPGTTGELFFGEGSRLTVL.

The chain has TRBV15 and TRBJ2-5, with TRBD1 identical over 8 bases. The V gene's germline CDR1 is LNHNV and CDR2 YYDKDF (reference sequence). Trimming cost V 0 bases and J 1 base; bases outside gene matches: 10. CDR3 size: 18 residues. This CDR3 reads CATSRDLRFTGGQETQYF. For the CDR3, the DNA is TGTGCCACCAGCAGAGATCTCCGATTTACAGGGGGCCAAGAGACCCAGTACTTC.

The chain links TRBV19 to TRBJ2-1; TRBD1 matches at 10 bases. Germline loops: CDR1 LNHDA, CDR2 SQIVND (reference sequence). Trimming took 2 bases from V and 3 from J; bases not matched to a gene: 1. There are 15 residues in the CDR3. The CDR3 is CASSIRTGGYNEQFF. CDR3 DNA sequence: TGTGCCAGTAGTATACGGACAGGGGGCTACAATGAGCAGTTCTTC.

The genes are TRBV2 and TRBJ1-3; D perhaps matches TRBD1 (5 bases). This CDR3 region has 14 residues. From germline, CDR1 is SNHLY and CDR2 FYNNEI. V dropped 7 bases and J dropped 5 bases, with 15 bases sitting between them. CDR3 residues: CASIVSGARNTIYF. The CDR3 DNA reads as TGTGCCAGCATCGTAAGTGGGGCGCGAAACACCATATATTTT.

The J gene is TRBJ1-4, the V gene TRBV5-1, with a possible D match to TRBD1 (5 bases). Deletions cut 2 bases from V and 5 bases from J, with 13 bases between. The CDR3 contains 15 residues. Germline values: CDR1 SGHRS, CDR2 YFSETQ. In nucleotides, the CDR3 is TGCGCCAGCAGCTTTGGTGGAGGGGCAAATGAAAAACTGTTTTTT. It is translated as CASSFGGGANEKLFF.

The table lists this clone with a count of one. The CDR3 DNA reads as TGTGCCAGCAGCGTAGGCCCTAGCGGGGGCGACACAGATACGCAGTATTTT. Its protein product is CASSVGPSGGDTDTQYF. The genes are TRBV9 and TRBJ2-3, with 10 bases matching TRBD2. The CDR3 consists of 17 residues. Germline values: CDR1 SGDLS, CDR2 YYNGEE. The V segment lost 0 bases and the J segment 2 bases; nucleotides outside the gene matches: 6.

This clone was seen a few times. This sequence joins TRBV7-2 and TRBJ2-5, with 7 bases lining up with TRBD2. There are 14 residues in the CDR3. The germline V gene has CDR1 SGHTA and CDR2 FQGNSA. Unmatched junction bases numbered 6, after V lost 3 bases and J lost 5 bases. CDR3 loop: CASSLGGARETQYF. In nucleotides, the CDR3 is TGTGCCAGCAGCTTGGGAGGGGCTAGGGAGACCCAGTACTTC.

V is TRBV2 and J is TRBJ2-1; D call uncertain. Germline values: CDR1 SNHLY, CDR2 FYNNEI. V lost 7 bases and J 7 bases, leaving 17 bases between the germline ends. The CDR3 covers 14 residues. This CDR3 is CASTEQVGGNEQFF. CDR3 DNA sequence: TGTGCCAGCACAGAGCAGGTCGGTGGGAATGAGCAGTTCTTC. Based on the CDR3 plus reference TRBV2 and TRBJ2-1, the full variable domain is EPEVTQTPSHQVTQMGQEVILRCVPISNHLYFYWYRQILGQKVEFLVSFYNNEISEKSEIFDDQFSVERPDGSNFTLKIRSTKLEDSAMYFCASTEQVGGNEQFFGPGTRLTVL.

The chain's CDR3 is CASKILTGDSPLHF. Here the CDR3 DNA reads TGTGCCAGCAAAATCTTAACAGGGGATTCACCCCTCCACTTT. The rearrangement uses TRBV5-5 and TRBJ1-6; the match to TRBD1 covers 7 bases. After removal of 6 bases from V and 8 bases from J, the junction contained 8 bases not matched to a gene. The CDR3 length is 14 residues. Germline V lookup: CDR1 SGHKS, CDR2 YYEKEE (reference sequence).

Details on this clone: This sample includes further DNA sequences coding for the same CDR3. This sequence joins TRBV6-5 and TRBJ1-2; D might be TRBD1 (6 bases). Per germline, CDR1 MNHEY and CDR2 SVGAGI. The CDR3 covers 14 residues. The ends were cut back, 0 bases at V and 2 bases at J, with 7 bases in the middle. Written as DNA, the CDR3 is TGTGCCAGCAGTTACTCCACAGGGAACTATGGCTACACCTTC. Amino acids: CASSYSTGNYGYTF.